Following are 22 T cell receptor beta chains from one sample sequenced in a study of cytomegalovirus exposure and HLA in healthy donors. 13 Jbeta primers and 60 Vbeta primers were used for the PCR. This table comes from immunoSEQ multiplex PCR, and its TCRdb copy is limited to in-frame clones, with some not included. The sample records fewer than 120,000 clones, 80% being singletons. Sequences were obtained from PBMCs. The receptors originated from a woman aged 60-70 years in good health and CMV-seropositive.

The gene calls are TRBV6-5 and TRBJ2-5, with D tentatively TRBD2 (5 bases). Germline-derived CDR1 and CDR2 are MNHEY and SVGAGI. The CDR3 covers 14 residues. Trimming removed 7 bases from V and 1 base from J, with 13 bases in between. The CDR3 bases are TGTGCCAGCACCCCGGCCCGGGGCCAAGAGACCCAGTACTTC. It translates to CASTPARGQETQYF.

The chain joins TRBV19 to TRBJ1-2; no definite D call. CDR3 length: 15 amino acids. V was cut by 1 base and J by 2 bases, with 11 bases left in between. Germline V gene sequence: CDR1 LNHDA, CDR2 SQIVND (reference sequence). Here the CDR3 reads CASSIAQPVNYGYTF. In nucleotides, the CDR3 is TGTGCCAGTAGTATAGCACAGCCCGTCAACTATGGCTACACCTTC.

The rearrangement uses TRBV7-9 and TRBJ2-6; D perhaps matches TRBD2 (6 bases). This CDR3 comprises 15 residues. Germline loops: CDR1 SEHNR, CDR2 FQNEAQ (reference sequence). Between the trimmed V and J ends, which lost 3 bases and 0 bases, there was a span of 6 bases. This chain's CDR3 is CASSFGSSGANVLTF. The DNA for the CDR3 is TGTGCCAGCAGCTTCGGGAGCTCTGGGGCCAACGTCCTGACTTTC. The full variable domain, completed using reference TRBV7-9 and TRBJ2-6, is DTGVSQNPRHKITKRGQNVTFRCDPISEHNRLYWYRQTLGQGPEFLTYFQNEAQLEKSRLLSDRFSAERPKGSFSTLEIQRTEQGDSAMYLCASSFGSSGANVLTFGAGSRLTVL.

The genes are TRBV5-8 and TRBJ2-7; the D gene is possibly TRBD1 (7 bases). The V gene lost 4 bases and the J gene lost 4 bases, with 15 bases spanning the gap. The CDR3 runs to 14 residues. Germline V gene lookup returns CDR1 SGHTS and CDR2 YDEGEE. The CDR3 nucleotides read TGTGCCAGCAGCCGGGCGGGGACAGCGTACGAGCAGTACTTC. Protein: CASSRAGTAYEQYF.

CDR3 coding DNA: TGTGCCAGCAGTTACTCCCGGGACAGGGGCTACAATGAGCAGTTCTTC. It yields the protein CASSYSRDRGYNEQFF. This chain uses TRBV6-5 with TRBJ2-1; 10 bases map to TRBD1. The length of the CDR3 is 16 residues. V shed 0 bases and J 3 bases; nucleotides not matched to a gene: 2. From germline, CDR1 is MNHEY and CDR2 SVGAGI.

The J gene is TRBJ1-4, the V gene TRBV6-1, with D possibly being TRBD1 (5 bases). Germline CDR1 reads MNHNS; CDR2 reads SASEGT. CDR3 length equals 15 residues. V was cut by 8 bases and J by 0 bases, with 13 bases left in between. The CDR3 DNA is TGTGCCAGCTCTCATATAGGGGCAACTAATGAAAAACTGTTTTTT. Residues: CASSHIGATNEKLFF.

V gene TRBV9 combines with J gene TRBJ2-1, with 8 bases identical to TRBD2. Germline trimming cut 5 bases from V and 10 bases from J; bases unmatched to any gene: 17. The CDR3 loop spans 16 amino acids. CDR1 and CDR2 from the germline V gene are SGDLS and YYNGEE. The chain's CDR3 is CASSAFGSGSKREQFF. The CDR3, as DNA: TGTGCCAGCAGTGCCTTCGGAAGCGGGAGTAAGCGAGAGCAGTTCTTC. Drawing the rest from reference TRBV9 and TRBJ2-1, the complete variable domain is DSGVTQTPKHLITATGQRVTLRCSPRSGDLSVYWYQQSLDQGLQFLIQYYNGEERAKGNILERFSAQQFPDLHSELNLSSLELGDSALYFCASSAFGSGSKREQFFGPGTRLTVL.

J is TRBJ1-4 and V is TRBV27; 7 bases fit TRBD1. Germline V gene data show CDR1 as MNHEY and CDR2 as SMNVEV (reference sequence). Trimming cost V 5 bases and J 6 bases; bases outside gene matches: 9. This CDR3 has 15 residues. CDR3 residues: CASSIQQGFYEKLFF. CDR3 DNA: TGTGCCAGCAGTATACAACAGGGGTTCTATGAAAAACTGTTTTTT.

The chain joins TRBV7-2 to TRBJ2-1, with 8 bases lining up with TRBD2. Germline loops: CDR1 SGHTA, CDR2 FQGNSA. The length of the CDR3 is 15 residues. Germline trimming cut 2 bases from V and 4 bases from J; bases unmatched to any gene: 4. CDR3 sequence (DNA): TGTGCCAGCAGCTTATGGAGCGGGAGTTACAATGAGCAGTTCTTC. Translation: CASSLWSGSYNEQFF.

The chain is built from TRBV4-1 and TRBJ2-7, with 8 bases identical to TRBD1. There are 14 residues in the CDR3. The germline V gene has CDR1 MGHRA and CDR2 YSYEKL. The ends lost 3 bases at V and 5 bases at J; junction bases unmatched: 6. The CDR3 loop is CASSQPDRDDEQYF. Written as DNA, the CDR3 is TGCGCCAGCAGCCAGCCGGACAGGGATGACGAGCAGTACTTC.

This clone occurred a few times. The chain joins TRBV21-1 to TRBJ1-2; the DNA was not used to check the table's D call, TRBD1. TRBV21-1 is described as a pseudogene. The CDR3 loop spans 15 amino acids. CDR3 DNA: TGTGCCAGCAGCAAAGCGGGTACAGGTAACTATGGCTACACCTTC. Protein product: CASSKAGTGNYGYTF.

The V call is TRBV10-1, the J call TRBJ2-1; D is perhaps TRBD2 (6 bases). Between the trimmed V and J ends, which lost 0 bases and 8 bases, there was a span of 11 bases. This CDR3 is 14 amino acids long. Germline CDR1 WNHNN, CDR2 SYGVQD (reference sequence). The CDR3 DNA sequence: TGCGCCAGCAGTGAGTCCGGGGGTTGGGATGAGCAGTTCTTC. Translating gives CASSESGGWDEQFF.

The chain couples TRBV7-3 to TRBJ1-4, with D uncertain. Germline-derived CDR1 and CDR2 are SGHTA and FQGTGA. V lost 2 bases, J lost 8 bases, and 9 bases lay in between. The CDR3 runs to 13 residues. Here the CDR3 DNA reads TGTGCCAGCAGCTTAGATTATGGCGAAAAACTGTTTTTT. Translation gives CASSLDYGEKLFF.

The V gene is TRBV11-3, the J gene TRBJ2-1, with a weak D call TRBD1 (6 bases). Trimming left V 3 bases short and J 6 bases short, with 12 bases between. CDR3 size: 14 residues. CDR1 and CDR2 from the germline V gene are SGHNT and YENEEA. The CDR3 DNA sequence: TGTGCCAGCAGCTTCGTACTAGGGGGCAATGAGCAGTTCTTC. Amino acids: CASSFVLGGNEQFF.

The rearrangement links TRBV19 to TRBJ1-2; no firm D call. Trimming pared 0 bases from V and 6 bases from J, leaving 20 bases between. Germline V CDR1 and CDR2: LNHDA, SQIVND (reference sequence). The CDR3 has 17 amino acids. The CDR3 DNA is TGTGCCAGTAGTATAGATATTTTTGGGAGATCCGCCCATGGCTACACCTTC. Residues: CASSIDIFGRSAHGYTF.

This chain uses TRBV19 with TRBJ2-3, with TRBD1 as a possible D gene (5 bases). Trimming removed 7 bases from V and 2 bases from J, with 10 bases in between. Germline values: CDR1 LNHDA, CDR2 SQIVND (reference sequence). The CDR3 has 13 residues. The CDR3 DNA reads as TGTGCCAGTAATACAGGAAACACAGATACGCAGTATTTT. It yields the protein CASNTGNTDTQYF. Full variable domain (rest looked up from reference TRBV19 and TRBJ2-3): DGGITQSPKYLFRKEGQNVTLSCEQNLNHDAMYWYRQDPGQGLRLIYYSQIVNDFQKGDIAEGYSVSREKKESFPLTVTSAQKNPTAFYLCASNTGNTDTQYFGPGTRLTVL.

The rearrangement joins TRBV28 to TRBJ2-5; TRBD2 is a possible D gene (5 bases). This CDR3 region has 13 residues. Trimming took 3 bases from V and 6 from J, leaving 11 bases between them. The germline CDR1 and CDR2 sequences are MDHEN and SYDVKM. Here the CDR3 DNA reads TGTGCCAGCAGTTTTGAGGGAACGAAGACCCAGTACTTC. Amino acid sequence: CASSFEGTKTQYF.

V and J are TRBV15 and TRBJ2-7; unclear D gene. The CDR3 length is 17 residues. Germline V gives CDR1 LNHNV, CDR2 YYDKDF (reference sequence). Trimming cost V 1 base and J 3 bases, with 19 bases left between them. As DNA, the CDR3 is TGTGCCACCAGCAGAGCAACTTCCTTACCACCCCACTACGAGCAGTACTTC. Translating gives CATSRATSLPPHYEQYF.

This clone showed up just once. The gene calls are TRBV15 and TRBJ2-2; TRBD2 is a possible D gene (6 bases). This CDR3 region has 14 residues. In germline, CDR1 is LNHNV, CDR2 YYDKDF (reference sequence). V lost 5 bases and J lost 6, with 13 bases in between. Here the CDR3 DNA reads TGTGCCACCAGCGGGGCACGGGGGTCCGGGGAGCTGTTTTTT. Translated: CATSGARGSGELFF.

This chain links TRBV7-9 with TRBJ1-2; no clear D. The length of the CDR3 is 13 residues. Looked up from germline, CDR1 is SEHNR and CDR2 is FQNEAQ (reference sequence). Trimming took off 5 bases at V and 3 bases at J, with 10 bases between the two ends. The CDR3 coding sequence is TGTGCCAGCAGCCTGACTGATTACTATGGCTACACCTTC. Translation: CASSLTDYYGYTF.

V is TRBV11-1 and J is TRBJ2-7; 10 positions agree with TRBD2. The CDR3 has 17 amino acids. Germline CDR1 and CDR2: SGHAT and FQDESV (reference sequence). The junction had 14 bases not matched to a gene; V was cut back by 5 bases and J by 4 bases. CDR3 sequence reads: CASSPYPTSGSGYEQYF. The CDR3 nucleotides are TGTGCCAGCAGCCCCTACCCGACTAGCGGGTCTGGTTACGAGCAGTACTTC. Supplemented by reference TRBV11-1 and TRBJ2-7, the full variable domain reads EAEVAQSPRYKITEKSQAVAFWCDPISGHATLYWYRQILGQGPELLVQFQDESVVDDSQLPKDRFSAERLKGVDSTLKIQPAELGDSAMYLCASSPYPTSGSGYEQYFGPGTRLTVT.

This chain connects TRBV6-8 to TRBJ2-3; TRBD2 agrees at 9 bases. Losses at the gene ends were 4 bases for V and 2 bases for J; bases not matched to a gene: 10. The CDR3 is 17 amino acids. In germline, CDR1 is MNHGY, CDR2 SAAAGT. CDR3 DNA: TGTGCCAGCAGTTGCACCACGAGCGGGGGGAACACAGATACGCAGTATTTT. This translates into CASSCTTSGGNTDTQYF.